A single sample is the source of the 12 T cell receptor beta chains below, sequenced in a study of CD8 T cells in ankylosing spondylitis. These receptors have no known antigen. Via MiXCR, TCRdb re-called the 5' RACE reads, giving one row per CDR3 protein. Among a few hundred thousand distinct CDR3 sequences listed, about 13% were seen once. General observations from the study: There was a TCR beta motif, made of eight highly homologous variants, that appeared characteristic of ankylosing spondylitis blood.

What was sequenced was blood, either unsorted or a sorted T cell fraction (not recorded which). Receptors originate from a male donor with ankylosing spondylitis.

The V and J genes are TRBV5-1 and TRBJ1-5; TRBD1 is a possible D gene (5 bases). CDR3 length equals 17 residues. CDR1 is SGHRS and CDR2 is YFSETQ in the germline V gene. With 0 bases removed from V and 4 bases from J, the gap between germline ends came to 17 bases. The CDR3 DNA reads TGCGCCAGCAGCTTGGGGCCCCCAGGGAGGTCGAATCAGCCCCAGCATTTT. Amino acids: CASSLGPPGRSNQPQHF.

The chain links TRBV5-5 to TRBJ2-5; TRBD1 agrees at 8 bases. The CDR3 loop spans 16 amino acids. In germline, CDR1 is SGHKS, CDR2 YYEKEE (reference sequence). The V segment lost 6 bases and the J segment 4 bases; nucleotides outside the gene matches: 14. This chain's CDR3 is CASTPRAGGAGETQYF. The CDR3, as DNA: TGTGCCAGCACCCCTCGTGCAGGGGGCGCCGGAGAGACCCAGTACTTC.

The chain uses TRBV7-2 and TRBJ1-1, with unresolved D. Germline V gene sequence: CDR1 SGHTA, CDR2 FQGNSA. The V gene lost 0 bases and the J gene lost 14 bases, with 16 bases spanning the gap. This CDR3 is built from 13 residues. CDR3 bases: TGTGCCAGCAGCTTAGCTGAGGACGTTCTGTTCTTCTTT. Its translation is CASSLAEDVLFFF.

This clonotype has just a few counts. CDR3 sequence reads: CASSLGRGYPYNEQFF. DNA for the CDR3: TGTGCCAGCAGCTTAGGCAGGGGCTACCCATACAATGAGCAGTTCTTC. The chain employs TRBV13 and TRBJ2-1; tentatively, D is TRBD1 (6 bases). V gave up 0 bases and J gave up 4 bases, with 13 bases separating them. Germline V CDR1 and CDR2: PRHDT, FYEKMQ (reference sequence). The CDR3 sequence is 16 residues long.

This clonotype was counted many times. This sequence joins TRBV11-2 and TRBJ2-2; 12 bases agree with TRBD2. In germline, CDR1 is SGHAT, CDR2 FQNNGV. V shed 5 bases, J shed 4 bases, and the junction held 5 bases outside the gene matches. CDR3 length equals 16 residues. CDR3 protein: CASSQTSGSLTGELFF. The CDR3 coding sequence is TGTGCCAGCAGCCAGACTAGCGGGAGTCTCACCGGGGAGCTGTTTTTT.

The chain employs TRBV5-6 and TRBJ1-5; no definite D call. CDR3 length: 14 amino acids. Trimming took off 2 bases at V and 1 base at J, with 7 bases between the two ends. Germline CDR1 is SGHDT and CDR2 is YYEEEE. CDR3 nucleotides: TGTGCCAGCAGCTTTTGGACCAGCAATCAGCCCCAGCATTTT. This translates into CASSFWTSNQPQHF.

V gene TRBV27 combines with J gene TRBJ1-1, with 8 bases fitting TRBD1. CDR3 length: 13 amino acids. CDR1 is MNHEY, CDR2 SMNVEV, per germline (reference sequence). V was clipped by 4 bases and J by 10 bases; unmatched bases: 8. CDR3 sequence reads: CASSWTGTNTAFF. The CDR3, as DNA: TGTGCCAGCAGTTGGACAGGGACTAATACAGCTTTCTTT.

The J gene is TRBJ2-1, the V gene TRBV2; tentatively, D is TRBD1 or TRBD2 (6 bases each). The germline gives CDR1 SNHLY, CDR2 FYNNEI. This CDR3 has 16 residues. Trimming removed 0 bases at V and 6 bases at J, with 15 bases between. In DNA form, the CDR3 reads TGTGCCAGCAGTGAAGCCGGGAGCAGGGGCGTCAATGAGCAGTTCTTC. Protein: CASSEAGSRGVNEQFF.

This clonotype has only one observation. CDR3 coding DNA: TGCAGCGGCAAAGGGACTAGCGGGACTATCGATGAGCAGTTCTTC. This sequence encodes CSGKGTSGTIDEQFF. The genes are TRBV29-1 and TRBJ2-1; 13 nucleotides line up with TRBD2. The germline gives CDR1 SQVTM, CDR2 ANQGSEA. V was clipped by 7 bases and J by 8 bases; unmatched bases: 11. The CDR3 is 15 amino acids.

The genes are TRBV4-2 and TRBJ2-2; D possibly uses TRBD1 or TRBD2 (6 bases each). The CDR3 has 17 residues. The germline V gene has CDR1 LGHNA and CDR2 YNFKEQ. V lost 0 bases to trimming and J lost 0 bases, with 11 bases between them. In DNA form, the CDR3 reads TGTGCCAGCAGCCAAGATGCGGGGACAACGAACACCGGGGAGCTGTTTTTT. The encoded protein is CASSQDAGTTNTGELFF.

This chain links TRBV27 with TRBJ1-5; tentative D call: TRBD1 (5 bases). V shed 6 bases and J shed 3 bases, with 15 bases lying between them. The CDR3 spans 15 residues. CDR1 and CDR2 (germline): MNHEY, SMNVEV (reference sequence). The DNA of the CDR3 is TGTGCCAGCAGCTCCTCCGACAGCCTCAATCAGCCCCAGCATTTT. It yields the protein CASSSSDSLNQPQHF.

This clonotype was picked up many times. V gene TRBV7-2 combines with J gene TRBJ1-5; D is ambiguous. This CDR3 comprises 13 residues. V lost 6 bases, J lost 4 bases, and 10 bases lay in between. Germline CDR1 SGHTA, CDR2 FQGNSA. CDR3 in amino acids: CASSLEQNQPQHF. CDR3 DNA: TGTGCCAGCAGTCTTGAACAGAATCAGCCCCAGCATTTT.